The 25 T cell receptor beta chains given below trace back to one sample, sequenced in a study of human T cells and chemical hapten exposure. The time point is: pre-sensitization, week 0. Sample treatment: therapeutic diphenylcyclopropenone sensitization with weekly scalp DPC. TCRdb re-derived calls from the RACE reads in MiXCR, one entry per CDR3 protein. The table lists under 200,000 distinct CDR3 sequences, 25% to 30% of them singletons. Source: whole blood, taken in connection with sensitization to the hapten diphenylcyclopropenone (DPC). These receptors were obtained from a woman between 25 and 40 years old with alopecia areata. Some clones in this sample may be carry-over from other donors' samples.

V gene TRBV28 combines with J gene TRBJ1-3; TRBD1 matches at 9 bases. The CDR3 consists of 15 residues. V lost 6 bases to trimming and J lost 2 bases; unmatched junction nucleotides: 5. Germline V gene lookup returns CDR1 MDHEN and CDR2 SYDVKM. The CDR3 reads CASSLDRGPGNTIYF. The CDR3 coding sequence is TGTGCCAGCAGCCTGGACAGGGGCCCTGGAAACACCATATATTTT.

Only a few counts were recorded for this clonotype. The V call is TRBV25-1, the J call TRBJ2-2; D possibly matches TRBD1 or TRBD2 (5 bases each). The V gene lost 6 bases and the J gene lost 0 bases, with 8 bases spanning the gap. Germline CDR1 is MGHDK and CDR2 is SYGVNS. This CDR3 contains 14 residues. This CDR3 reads CASRGTANTGELFF. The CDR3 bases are TGTGCCAGCAGGGGGACGGCGAACACCGGGGAGCTGTTTTTT.

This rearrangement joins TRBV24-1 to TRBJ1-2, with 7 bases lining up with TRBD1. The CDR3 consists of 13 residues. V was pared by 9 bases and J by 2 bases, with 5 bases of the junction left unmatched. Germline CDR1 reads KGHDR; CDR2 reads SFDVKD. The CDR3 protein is CATGQGENYGYTF. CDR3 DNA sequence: TGTGCCACCGGCCAGGGGGAGAACTATGGCTACACCTTC.

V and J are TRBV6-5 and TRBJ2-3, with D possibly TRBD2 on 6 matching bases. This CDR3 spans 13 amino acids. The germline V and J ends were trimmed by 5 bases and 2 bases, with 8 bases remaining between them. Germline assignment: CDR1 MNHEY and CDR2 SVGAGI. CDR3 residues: CASSRRATDTQYF. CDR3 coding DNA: TGTGCCAGCAGTCGGAGGGCCACAGATACGCAGTATTTT.

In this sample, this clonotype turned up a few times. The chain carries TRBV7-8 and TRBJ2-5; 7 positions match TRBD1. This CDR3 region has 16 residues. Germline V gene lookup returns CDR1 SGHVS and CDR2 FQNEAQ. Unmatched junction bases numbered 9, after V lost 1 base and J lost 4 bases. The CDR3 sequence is CASSLVRGSAGETQYF. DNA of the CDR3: TGTGCCAGCAGCTTAGTCAGGGGGAGCGCCGGAGAGACCCAGTACTTC.

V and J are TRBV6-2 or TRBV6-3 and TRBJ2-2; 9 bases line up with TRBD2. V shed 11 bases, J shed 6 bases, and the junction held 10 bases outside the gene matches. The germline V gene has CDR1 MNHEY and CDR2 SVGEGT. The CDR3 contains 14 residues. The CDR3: CAGAGGQEPGELFF. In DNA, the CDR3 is TGTGCCGGCGCGGGGGGGCAGGAGCCCGGGGAGCTGTTTTTT.

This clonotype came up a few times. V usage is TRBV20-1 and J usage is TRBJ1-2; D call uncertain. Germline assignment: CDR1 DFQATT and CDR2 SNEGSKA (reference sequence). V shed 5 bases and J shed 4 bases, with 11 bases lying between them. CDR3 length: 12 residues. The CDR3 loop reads CSAYLAPYGYTF. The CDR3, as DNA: TGCAGTGCTTATCTTGCCCCCTATGGCTACACCTTC.

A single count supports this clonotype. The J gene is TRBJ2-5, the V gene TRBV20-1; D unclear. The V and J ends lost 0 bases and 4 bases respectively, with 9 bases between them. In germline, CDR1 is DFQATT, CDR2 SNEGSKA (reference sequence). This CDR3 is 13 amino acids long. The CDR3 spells CSARDVSGETQYF. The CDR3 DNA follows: TGCAGTGCTAGAGATGTGTCGGGAGAGACCCAGTACTTC.

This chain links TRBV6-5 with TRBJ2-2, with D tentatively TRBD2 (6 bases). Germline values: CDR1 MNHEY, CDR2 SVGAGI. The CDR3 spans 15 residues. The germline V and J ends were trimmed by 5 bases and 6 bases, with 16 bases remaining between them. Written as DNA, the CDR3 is TGTGCCAGCAGTACCCGAAGTTGGGGGGCCGGGGAGCTGTTTTTT. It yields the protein CASSTRSWGAGELFF.

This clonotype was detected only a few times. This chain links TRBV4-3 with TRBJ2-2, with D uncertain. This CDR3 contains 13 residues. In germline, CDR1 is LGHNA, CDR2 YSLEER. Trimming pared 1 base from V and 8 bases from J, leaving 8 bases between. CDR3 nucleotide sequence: TGCGCCAGCAGCCAAGCATTTGGAGGGGAGCTGTTTTTT. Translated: CASSQAFGGELFF.

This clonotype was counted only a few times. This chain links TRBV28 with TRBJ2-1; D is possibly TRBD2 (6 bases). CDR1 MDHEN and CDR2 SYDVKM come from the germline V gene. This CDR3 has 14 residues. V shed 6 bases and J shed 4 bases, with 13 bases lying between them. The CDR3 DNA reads TGTGCCAGCAGAGGAGGGAGTACGTACAATGAGCAGTTCTTC. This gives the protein CASRGGSTYNEQFF. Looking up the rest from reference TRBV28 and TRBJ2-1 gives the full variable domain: DVKVTQSSRYLVKRTGEKVFLECVQDMDHENMFWYRQDPGLGLRLIYFSYDVKMKEKGDIPEGYSVSREKKERFSLILESASTNQTSMYLCASRGGSTYNEQFFGPGTRLTVL.

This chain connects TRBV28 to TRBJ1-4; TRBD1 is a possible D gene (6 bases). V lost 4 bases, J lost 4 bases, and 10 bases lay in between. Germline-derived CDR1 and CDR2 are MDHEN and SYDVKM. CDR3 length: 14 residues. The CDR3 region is CASSSTGINEKLFF. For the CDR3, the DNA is TGTGCCAGCAGTTCAACAGGGATTAATGAAAAACTGTTTTTT.

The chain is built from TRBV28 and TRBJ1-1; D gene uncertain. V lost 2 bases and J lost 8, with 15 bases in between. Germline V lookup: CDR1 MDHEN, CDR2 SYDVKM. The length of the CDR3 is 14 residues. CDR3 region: CASSLIPPRQEAFF. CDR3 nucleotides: TGTGCCAGCAGTTTAATACCCCCCCGCCAAGAAGCTTTCTTT.

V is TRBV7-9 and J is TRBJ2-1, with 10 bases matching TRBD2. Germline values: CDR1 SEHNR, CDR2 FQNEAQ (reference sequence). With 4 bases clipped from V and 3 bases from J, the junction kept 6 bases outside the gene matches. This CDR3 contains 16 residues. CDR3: CASSSSGSENYNEQFF. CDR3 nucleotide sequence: TGTGCCAGCAGCTCTAGCGGGAGCGAGAACTACAATGAGCAGTTCTTC.

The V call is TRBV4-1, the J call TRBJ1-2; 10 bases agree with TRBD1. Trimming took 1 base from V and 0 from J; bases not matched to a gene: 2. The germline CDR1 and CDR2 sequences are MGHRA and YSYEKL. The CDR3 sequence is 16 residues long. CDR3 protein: CASSQATGGPNYGYTF. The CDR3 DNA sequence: TGCGCCAGCAGCCAAGCGACAGGGGGCCCTAACTATGGCTACACCTTC.

The CDR3 spells CASSFSLRSPLHF. CDR3 nucleotides: TGTGCCAGCAGTTTTAGCCTGAGGTCACCCCTCCACTTT. The chain uses TRBV28 and TRBJ1-6; D call uncertain. The CDR3 length is 13 residues. Trimming stripped 3 bases from V and 10 bases from J, with 10 bases between. Germline V CDR1 and CDR2: MDHEN, SYDVKM.

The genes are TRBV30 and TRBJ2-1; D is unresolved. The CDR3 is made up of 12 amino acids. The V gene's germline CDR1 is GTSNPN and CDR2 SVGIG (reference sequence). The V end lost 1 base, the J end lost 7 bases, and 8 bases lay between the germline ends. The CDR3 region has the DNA TGTGCCTGGAGTGGTGGATTGAATGAGCAGTTCTTC. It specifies CAWSGGLNEQFF.

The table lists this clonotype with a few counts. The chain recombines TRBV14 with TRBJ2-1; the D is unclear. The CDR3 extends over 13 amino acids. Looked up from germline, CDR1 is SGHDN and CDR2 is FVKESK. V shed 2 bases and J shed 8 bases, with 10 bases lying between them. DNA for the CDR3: TGTGCCAGCAGCCAATTTTTTGGCGATGAGCAGTTCTTC. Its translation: CASSQFFGDEQFF.

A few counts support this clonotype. The CDR3 DNA follows: TGCAGCGTTGAGTCCGGTACAGGGAACACTGAAGCTTTCTTT. Encoded protein: CSVESGTGNTEAFF. The rearrangement links TRBV29-1 to TRBJ1-1; possible D gene TRBD1, 5 bases. V lost 3 bases to trimming and J lost 1 base, with 12 bases between them. The CDR3 has 14 residues. CDR1 is SQVTM and CDR2 is ANQGSEA in the germline V gene.

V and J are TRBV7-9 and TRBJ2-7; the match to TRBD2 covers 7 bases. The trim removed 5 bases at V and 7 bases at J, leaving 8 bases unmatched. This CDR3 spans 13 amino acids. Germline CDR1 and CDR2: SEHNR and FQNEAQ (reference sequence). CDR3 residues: CASSPAGDGEQYF. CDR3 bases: TGTGCCAGCAGCCCGGCGGGAGACGGGGAGCAGTACTTC.

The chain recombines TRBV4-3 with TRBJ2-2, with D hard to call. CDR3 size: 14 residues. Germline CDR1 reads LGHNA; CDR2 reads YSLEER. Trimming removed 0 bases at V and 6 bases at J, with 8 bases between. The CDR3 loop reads CASSQDLSPGELFF. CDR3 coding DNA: TGCGCCAGCAGCCAAGATTTGAGTCCCGGGGAGCTGTTTTTT.

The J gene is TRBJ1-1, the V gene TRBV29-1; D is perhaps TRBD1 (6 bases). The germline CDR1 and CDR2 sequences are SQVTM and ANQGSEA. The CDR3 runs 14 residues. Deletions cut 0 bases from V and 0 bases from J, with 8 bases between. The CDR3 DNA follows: TGCAGCGTTGAAGATACAGGGATGAACACTGAAGCTTTCTTT. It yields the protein CSVEDTGMNTEAFF. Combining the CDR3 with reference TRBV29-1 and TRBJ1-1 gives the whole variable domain SAVISQKPSRDICQRGTSLTIQCQVDSQVTMMFWYRQQPGQSLTLIATANQGSEATYESGFVIDKFPISRPNLTFSTLTVSNMSPEDSSIYLCSVEDTGMNTEAFFGQGTRLTVV.

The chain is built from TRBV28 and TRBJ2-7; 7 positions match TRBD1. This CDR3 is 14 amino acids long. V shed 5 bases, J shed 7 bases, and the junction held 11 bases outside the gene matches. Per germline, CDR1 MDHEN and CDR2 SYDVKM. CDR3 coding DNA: TGTGCCAGCAGTACGGGCCGGGGCAGGGGGGAGCAGTACTTC. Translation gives CASSTGRGRGEQYF.

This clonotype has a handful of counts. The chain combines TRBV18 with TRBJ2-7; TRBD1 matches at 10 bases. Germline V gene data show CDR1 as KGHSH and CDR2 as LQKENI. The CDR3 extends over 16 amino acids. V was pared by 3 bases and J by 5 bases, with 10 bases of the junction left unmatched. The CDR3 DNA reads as TGTGCCAGCTCACCTCTGGGGACAGGGGTAGATCACGAGCAGTACTTC. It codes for CASSPLGTGVDHEQYF.

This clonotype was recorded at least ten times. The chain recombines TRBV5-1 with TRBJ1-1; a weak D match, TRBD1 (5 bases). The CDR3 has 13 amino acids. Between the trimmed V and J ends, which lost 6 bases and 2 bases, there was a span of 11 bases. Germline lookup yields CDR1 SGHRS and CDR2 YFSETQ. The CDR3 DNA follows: TGCGCCAGCAAGTTGGACACAAACACTGAAGCTTTCTTT. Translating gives CASKLDTNTEAFF.